Below, 30 T cell receptor beta chains from the same sample are listed, as sequenced in a study of blood T cell repertoires in COVID-19. Method: immunoSEQ multiplex PCR; TCRdb's copy keeps in-frame clones and lacks some. This sample has more than 85,000 clones, with 81% found just once. What was sequenced was peripheral blood. The source of these receptors is an elderly man with active or convalescent COVID-19.

This clone was found a few times. This chain connects TRBV5-1 to TRBJ1-1; D is unclear. CDR3 length: 14 residues. The V gene lost 5 bases and the J gene lost 3 bases, with 14 bases spanning the gap. Germline V gene data show CDR1 as SGHRS and CDR2 as YFSETQ. The DNA for the CDR3 is TGCGCCAGCAGGGGTCCGGGGATCGACACTGAAGCTTTCTTT. Amino acids: CASRGPGIDTEAFF.

The genes are TRBV6-4 and TRBJ1-1; 11 bases align to TRBD1. The CDR3 contains 14 residues. Trimming removed 5 bases from V and 4 bases from J; junction bases left unmatched: 3. From germline, CDR1 is MRHNA and CDR2 SNTAGT. CDR3 protein: CASSWTGGGTEAFF. The DNA of the CDR3 is TGTGCCAGCAGTTGGACAGGGGGCGGCACTGAAGCTTTCTTT.

This clone was seen a single time. The gene calls are TRBV5-1 and TRBJ2-2, with a possible D match to TRBD1 (6 bases). The CDR3 totals 15 residues. CDR1 and CDR2 (germline): SGHRS, YFSETQ. The V end lost 7 bases, the J end lost 4 bases, and 17 bases lay between the germline ends. This CDR3 reads CASSIQGGGTGELFF. DNA for the CDR3: TGCGCCAGCTCGATACAGGGTGGCGGCACCGGGGAGCTGTTTTTT.

J is TRBJ1-3 and V is TRBV5-6, with 8 bases lining up with TRBD1. The CDR3 contains 16 residues. The germline gives CDR1 SGHDT, CDR2 YYEEEE. The V and J ends lost 4 bases and 2 bases, in that order; junction bases with no gene match: 8. The CDR3 nucleotides are TGTGCCAGCAGCCACGGACAGGGTGCCCCTGGAAACACCATATATTTT. It codes for CASSHGQGAPGNTIYF.

V usage is TRBV5-6 and J usage is TRBJ2-3; D unclear. Trimming removed 0 bases at V and 7 bases at J, with 3 bases between. In germline, CDR1 is SGHDT, CDR2 YYEEEE. The CDR3 extends over 11 amino acids. CDR3 residues: CASSLAHTQYF. CDR3 bases: TGTGCCAGCAGCTTGGCTCATACGCAGTATTTT. The complete variable domain, with remaining parts taken from reference TRBV5-6 and TRBJ2-3, reads DAGVTQSPTHLIKTRGQQVTLRCSPKSGHDTVSWYQQALGQGPQFIFQYYEEEERQRGNFPDRFSGHQFPNYSSELNVNALLLGDSALYLCASSLAHTQYFGPGTRLTVL.

The chain combines TRBV11-2 with TRBJ2-1; D gene unclear. CDR3 size: 12 residues. Trimming cost V 5 bases and J 6 bases, with 8 bases left between them. Germline lookup yields CDR1 SGHAT and CDR2 FQNNGV. CDR3 DNA: TGTGCCAGCAGCCGGTGGAGCAATGAGCAGTTCTTC. Translated, it gives CASSRWSNEQFF.

V gene TRBV4-3 combines with J gene TRBJ1-2, with 10 positions matching TRBD1. V trimming: 5 bases; J trimming: 4 bases; junction bases outside the gene matches: 13. CDR1 and CDR2 (germline): LGHNA, YSLEER. The CDR3 covers 17 residues. CDR3 nucleotide sequence: TGCGCCAGCAGCGTCGGGGTGGGGGACAGGGGAGGCTATGGCTACACCTTC. This codes for CASSVGVGDRGGYGYTF.

The chain combines TRBV9 with TRBJ1-6; TRBD1 matches at 7 bases. Germline V gene data show CDR1 as SGDLS and CDR2 as YYNGEE. V shed 2 bases, J shed 7 bases, and the junction held 6 bases outside the gene matches. This CDR3 has 15 residues. The CDR3 spells CASSVRDRQNSPLHF. The CDR3 coding sequence is TGTGCCAGCAGCGTTCGGGACAGACAAAATTCACCCCTCCACTTT.

The gene calls are TRBV12-3 or TRBV12-4 and TRBJ1-6; D is unclear. This CDR3 contains 13 residues. V dropped 7 bases and J dropped 10 bases, with 14 bases sitting between them. The CDR3 DNA follows: TGTGCCAGCAATTACGGGGAGGAATCACCCCTCCACTTT. It specifies CASNYGEESPLHF.

The chain carries TRBV6-5 and TRBJ1-4, with D possibly TRBD1 on 6 matching bases. This CDR3 comprises 13 residues. CDR1 and CDR2 (germline): MNHEY, SVGAGI. The germline V and J ends were trimmed by 11 bases and 7 bases, with 17 bases remaining between them. The DNA of the CDR3 is TGTGCCTCCAGGCGGACAGTAACTGAAAAACTGTTTTTT. Its translation: CASRRTVTEKLFF.

This clone was counted a few times. The chain has TRBV19 and TRBJ1-6; no clear D gene. The V end was cut by 3 bases, the J end by 0 bases, with 6 bases between. CDR1 LNHDA and CDR2 SQIVND come from the germline V gene (reference sequence). There are 15 residues in the CDR3. The CDR3 DNA reads as TGTGCCAGTAGTATGAAGAGCTCCTATAATTCACCCCTCCACTTT. Protein: CASSMKSSYNSPLHF.

This chain uses TRBV6-5 with TRBJ1-2; tentative D call: TRBD1 (5 bases). This CDR3 has 15 residues. CDR1 MNHEY and CDR2 SVGAGI come from the germline V gene. Trimming took off 5 bases at V and 0 bases at J, with 13 bases between the two ends. The CDR3 loop is CASSTAGTPNYGYTF. CDR3 sequence (DNA): TGTGCCAGCAGTACCGCGGGGACCCCTAACTATGGCTACACCTTC.

The V call is TRBV19, the J call TRBJ2-7; the match to TRBD1 covers 9 bases. The ends lost 6 bases at V and 5 bases at J; junction bases unmatched: 11. CDR1 and CDR2 (germline): LNHDA, SQIVND (reference sequence). CDR3 length: 15 residues. CDR3: CASSRGTGFMNEQYF. The CDR3 nucleotides read TGTGCCAGTAGCCGAGGGACAGGGTTTATGAACGAGCAGTACTTC.

The V call is TRBV10-3, the J call TRBJ2-2; D gene ambiguous. V was trimmed by 4 bases and J by 5 bases, leaving 11 bases between them. The CDR3 extends over 14 amino acids. Germline values: CDR1 ENHRY, CDR2 SYGVKD. CDR3 sequence reads: CAISADSRTGELFF. Written as DNA, the CDR3 is TGTGCCATCAGTGCCGACTCGAGGACCGGGGAGCTGTTTTTT.

The chain carries TRBV27 and TRBJ1-6; D not certain. Trimming took 3 bases from V and 10 from J, leaving 13 bases between them. The length of the CDR3 is 14 residues. The germline CDR1 and CDR2 sequences are MNHEY and SMNVEV (reference sequence). The CDR3 loop is CASSFRTLNSPLHF. DNA for the CDR3: TGTGCCAGCAGTTTCCGCACATTGAACTCACCCCTCCACTTT.

The chain joins TRBV24-1 to TRBJ2-3, with TRBD2 matching over 7 bases. Per the germline V gene, CDR1 is KGHDR and CDR2 is SFDVKD. J was trimmed by 2 bases and V by 4 bases; bases with no gene match: 8. The CDR3 is 16 residues long. The CDR3 spells CATSERRGKNTDTQYF. The CDR3 bases are TGTGCCACCAGTGAACGGCGGGGGAAAAACACAGATACGCAGTATTTT.

The CDR3 protein is CASSEALGGVGNTEAFF. CDR3 coding DNA: TGTGCCAGCAGTGAAGCCCTGGGGGGTGTCGGGAACACTGAAGCTTTCTTT. This chain joins TRBV6-1 and TRBJ1-1, with D perhaps TRBD1 (5 bases). Looked up from germline, CDR1 is MNHNS and CDR2 is SASEGT. The V end lost 0 bases, the J end lost 1 base, and 15 bases lay between the germline ends. The CDR3 runs to 17 residues.

The chain is built from TRBV4-3 and TRBJ1-4, with 8 bases that match TRBD1. Germline lookup yields CDR1 LGHNA and CDR2 YSLEER. The trim removed 1 base at V and 7 bases at J, leaving 5 bases unmatched. The CDR3 loop spans 15 amino acids. The CDR3 spells CASSQGTGYTEKLFF. Here the CDR3 DNA reads TGCGCCAGCAGCCAAGGGACAGGGTATACTGAAAAACTGTTTTTT.

The chain uses TRBV5-1 and TRBJ1-4; 10 bases line up with TRBD1. The V gene's germline CDR1 is SGHRS and CDR2 YFSETQ. V trimming: 3 bases; J trimming: 3 bases; junction bases outside the gene matches: 2. CDR3 length: 15 amino acids. This CDR3 reads CASSSTGGSNEKLFF. In nucleotides, the CDR3 is TGCGCCAGCAGCTCGACAGGGGGCTCTAATGAAAAACTGTTTTTT. The whole variable domain, remainder taken from reference TRBV5-1 and TRBJ1-4, is KAGVTQTPRYLIKTRGQQVTLSCSPISGHRSVSWYQQTPGQGLQFLFEYFSETQRNKGNFPGRFSGRQFSNSRSEMNVSTLELGDSALYLCASSSTGGSNEKLFFGSGTQLSVL.

The chain uses TRBV10-3 and TRBJ2-5; perhaps TRBD1 as D (6 bases). CDR3 length: 12 amino acids. Trimming removed 8 bases at V and 4 bases at J, with 11 bases between. Germline CDR1 is ENHRY and CDR2 is SYGVKD. CDR3 coding DNA: TGTGCCATCGGGGCAGGGGTAGAGACCCAGTACTTC. As protein: CAIGAGVETQYF.

This clone has a single count. Other DNA sequences in this sample translate to the same CDR3. This chain uses TRBV30 with TRBJ1-4; maybe TRBD1 (5 bases). V was trimmed by 3 bases and J by 3 bases, leaving 8 bases between them. Per the germline V gene, CDR1 is GTSNPN and CDR2 is SVGIG (reference sequence). The CDR3 length is 13 residues. This CDR3 reads CAWSAGPNEKLFF. CDR3 in DNA: TGTGCCTGGAGCGCGGGGCCTAATGAAAAACTGTTTTTT.

V is TRBV9 and J is TRBJ2-3; 9 bases are shared with TRBD2. This CDR3 is built from 16 residues. Trimming at V came to 4 bases and at J to 2 bases, leaving 8 bases not matched to a gene. Germline CDR1 reads SGDLS; CDR2 reads YYNGEE. The DNA of the CDR3 is TGTGCCAGCAGCTCAGATAGCGGGGGCGCCACAGATACGCAGTATTTT. This gives the protein CASSSDSGGATDTQYF.

The V call is TRBV24-1, the J call TRBJ2-2; 13 bases fit TRBD2. The CDR3 length is 17 residues. Germline loops: CDR1 KGHDR, CDR2 SFDVKD. V lost 4 bases to trimming and J lost 7 bases; unmatched junction nucleotides: 8. The CDR3 region is CATSDSGLAGWIGELFF. CDR3 sequence (DNA): TGTGCCACCAGTGACTCGGGACTAGCGGGGTGGATCGGGGAGCTGTTTTTT.

CDR3 coding DNA: TGTGCCAGCAGCTTAGATCGGGGCGGGGGCCGGTCAGATACGCAGTATTTT. Translating it yields CASSLDRGGGRSDTQYF. The chain combines TRBV11-3 with TRBJ2-3; a possible D gene is TRBD2 (7 bases). Germline V CDR1 and CDR2: SGHNT, YENEEA. This CDR3 comprises 17 residues. Trimming stripped 0 bases from V and 4 bases from J, with 17 bases between. Full variable domain (remainder filled in from reference TRBV11-3 and TRBJ2-3): EAGVVQSPRYKIIEKKQPVAFWCNPISGHNTLYWYLQNLGQGPELLIRYENEEAVDDSQLPKDRFSAERLKGVDSTLKIQPAELGDSAVYLCASSLDRGGGRSDTQYFGPGTRLTVL.

This clone appeared a few times. V is TRBV7-2 and J is TRBJ1-2; TRBD1 agrees at 9 bases. The CDR3 length is 14 residues. Germline assignment: CDR1 SGHTA and CDR2 FQGNSA. Trimming cost V 5 bases and J 12 bases; bases outside gene matches: 13. In nucleotides, the CDR3 is TGTGCCAGCAGCCCGACCGGGACAGGGCTGGAAAACACCTTC. Encoded protein: CASSPTGTGLENTF.

This chain uses TRBV25-1 with TRBJ2-5; 9 bases are a match to TRBD1. With V trimmed by 2 bases and J by 5 bases, 6 bases remained unmatched. Germline assignment: CDR1 MGHDK and CDR2 SYGVNS. CDR3 length: 15 residues. CDR3 DNA sequence: TGTGCCAGCAGTGAACCCCGGGGACAGGGCGAGACCCAGTACTTC. It translates to CASSEPRGQGETQYF.

The CDR3 DNA sequence: TGTGCCTGGAGTGTATCGGTCGTGACAGGCTACACCTTC. It specifies CAWSVSVVTGYTF. The V gene is TRBV30, the J gene TRBJ1-2; no clear D. CDR1 and CDR2 from the germline V gene are GTSNPN and SVGIG (reference sequence). Trimming removed 0 bases at V and 8 bases at J, with 13 bases between. This CDR3 has 13 residues.

By sample share, this clone is large. The chain carries TRBV27 and TRBJ2-1, with D possibly being TRBD2 (6 bases). Germline V CDR1 and CDR2: MNHEY, SMNVEV (reference sequence). V lost 3 bases and J 6 bases, leaving 6 bases between the germline ends. The CDR3 is 12 residues long. The CDR3 DNA reads as TGTGCCAGCAGTTTGGGGGGCAATGAGCAGTTCTTC. Amino acids: CASSLGGNEQFF.

The CDR3 nucleotides are TGTGCCAGCACTAGCGGGGGCTACAATGAGCAGTTCTTC. Its protein is CASTSGGYNEQFF. The genes are TRBV2 and TRBJ2-1; 10 bases match TRBD2. The germline gives CDR1 SNHLY, CDR2 FYNNEI. The CDR3 length is 13 residues. The ends lost 7 bases at V and 3 bases at J; junction bases unmatched: 0. Together with reference TRBV2 and TRBJ2-1, the CDR3 gives the full variable domain: EPEVTQTPSHQVTQMGQEVILRCVPISNHLYFYWYRQILGQKVEFLVSFYNNEISEKSEIFDDQFSVERPDGSNFTLKIRSTKLEDSAMYFCASTSGGYNEQFFGPGTRLTVL.

The chain recombines TRBV27 with TRBJ2-1; 10 bases are shared with TRBD1. The junction had 20 bases not matched to a gene; V was cut back by 6 bases and J by 9 bases. Germline CDR1 reads MNHEY; CDR2 reads SMNVEV (reference sequence). This CDR3 has 18 amino acids. CDR3 residues: CASSPGYLRGTGDVEQFF. In DNA, the CDR3 is TGTGCCAGCAGCCCCGGCTACCTTAGGGGGACAGGGGATGTTGAGCAGTTCTTC.